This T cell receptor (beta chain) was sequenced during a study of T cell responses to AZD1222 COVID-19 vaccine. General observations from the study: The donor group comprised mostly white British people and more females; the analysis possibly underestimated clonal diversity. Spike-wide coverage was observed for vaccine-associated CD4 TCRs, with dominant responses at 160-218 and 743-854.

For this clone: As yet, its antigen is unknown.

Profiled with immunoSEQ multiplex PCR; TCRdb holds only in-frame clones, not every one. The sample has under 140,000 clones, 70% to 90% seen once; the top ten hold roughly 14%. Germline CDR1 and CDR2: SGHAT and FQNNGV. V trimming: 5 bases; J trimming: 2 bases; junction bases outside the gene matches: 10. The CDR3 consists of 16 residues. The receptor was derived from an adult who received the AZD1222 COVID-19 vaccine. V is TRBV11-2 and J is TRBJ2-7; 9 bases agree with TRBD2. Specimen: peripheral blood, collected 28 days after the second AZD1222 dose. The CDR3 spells CASSPALAGPTYEQYF. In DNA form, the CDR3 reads TGTGCCAGCAGCCCCGCTCTAGCGGGACCAACCTACGAGCAGTACTTC.